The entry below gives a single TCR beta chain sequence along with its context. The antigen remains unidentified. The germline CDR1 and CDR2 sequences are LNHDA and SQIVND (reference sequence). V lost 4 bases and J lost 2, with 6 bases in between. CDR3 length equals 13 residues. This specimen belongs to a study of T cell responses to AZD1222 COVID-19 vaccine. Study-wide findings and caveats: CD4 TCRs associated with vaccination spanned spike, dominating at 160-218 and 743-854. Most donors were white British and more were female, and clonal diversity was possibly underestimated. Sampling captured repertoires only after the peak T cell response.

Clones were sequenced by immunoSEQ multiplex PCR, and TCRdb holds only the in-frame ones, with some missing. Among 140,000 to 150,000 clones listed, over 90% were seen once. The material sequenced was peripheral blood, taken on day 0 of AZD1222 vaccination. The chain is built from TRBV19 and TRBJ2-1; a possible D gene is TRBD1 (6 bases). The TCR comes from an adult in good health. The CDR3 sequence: CASSNRAYNEQFF. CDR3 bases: TGTGCCAGTAGTAACAGGGCCTACAATGAGCAGTTCTTC.